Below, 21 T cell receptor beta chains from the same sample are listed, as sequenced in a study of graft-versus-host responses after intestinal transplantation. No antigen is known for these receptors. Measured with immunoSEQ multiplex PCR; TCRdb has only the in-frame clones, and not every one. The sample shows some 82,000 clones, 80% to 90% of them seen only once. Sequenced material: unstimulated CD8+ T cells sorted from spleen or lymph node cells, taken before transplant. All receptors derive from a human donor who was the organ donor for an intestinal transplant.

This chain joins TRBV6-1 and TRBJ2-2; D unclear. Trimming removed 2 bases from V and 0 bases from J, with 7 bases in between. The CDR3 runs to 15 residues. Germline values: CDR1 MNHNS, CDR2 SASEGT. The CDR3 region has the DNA TGTGCCAGCAGTGAATGGGTCGCGAACACCGGGGAGCTGTTTTTT. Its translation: CASSEWVANTGELFF.

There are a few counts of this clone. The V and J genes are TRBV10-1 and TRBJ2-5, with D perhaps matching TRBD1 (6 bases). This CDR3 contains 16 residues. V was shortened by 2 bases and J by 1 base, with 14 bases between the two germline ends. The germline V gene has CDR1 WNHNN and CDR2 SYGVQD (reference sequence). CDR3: CASSEEDRKLQETQYF. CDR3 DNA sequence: TGCGCCAGCAGTGAGGAGGACAGAAAGCTCCAAGAGACCCAGTACTTC.

The CDR3 coding sequence is TGTGCCTGGAGTGAAGGACAGGGGGCGACTGGCTACACCTTC. It codes for CAWSEGQGATGYTF. The chain has TRBV30 and TRBJ1-2; 11 nucleotides line up with TRBD1. The germline V gene has CDR1 GTSNPN and CDR2 SVGIG (reference sequence). Germline trimming cut 1 base from V and 7 bases from J; bases unmatched to any gene: 5. CDR3 length: 14 residues.

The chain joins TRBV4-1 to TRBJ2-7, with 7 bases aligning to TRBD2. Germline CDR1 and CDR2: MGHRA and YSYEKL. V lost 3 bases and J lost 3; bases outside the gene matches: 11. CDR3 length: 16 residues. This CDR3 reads CASSQTAGGENYEQYF. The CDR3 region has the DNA TGCGCCAGCAGCCAGACTGCTGGGGGGGAAAACTACGAGCAGTACTTC.

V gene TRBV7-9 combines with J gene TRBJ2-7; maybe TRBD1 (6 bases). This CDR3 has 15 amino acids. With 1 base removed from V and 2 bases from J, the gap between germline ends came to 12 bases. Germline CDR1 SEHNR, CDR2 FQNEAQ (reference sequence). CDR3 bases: TGTGCCAGCAGCTTAGACTGGACAGCGACCTACGAGCAGTACTTC. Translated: CASSLDWTATYEQYF. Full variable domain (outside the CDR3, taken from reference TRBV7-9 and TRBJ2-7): DTGVSQNPRHKITKRGQNVTFRCDPISEHNRLYWYRQTLGQGPEFLTYFQNEAQLEKSRLLSDRFSAERPKGSFSTLEIQRTEQGDSAMYLCASSLDWTATYEQYFGPGTRLTVT.

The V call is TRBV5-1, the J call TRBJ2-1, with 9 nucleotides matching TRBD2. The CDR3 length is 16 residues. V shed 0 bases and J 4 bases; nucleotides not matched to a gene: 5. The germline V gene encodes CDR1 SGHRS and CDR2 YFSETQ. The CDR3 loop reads CASSLGLAGIYNEQFF. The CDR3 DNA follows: TGCGCCAGCAGCTTGGGGCTAGCGGGGATATACAATGAGCAGTTCTTC.

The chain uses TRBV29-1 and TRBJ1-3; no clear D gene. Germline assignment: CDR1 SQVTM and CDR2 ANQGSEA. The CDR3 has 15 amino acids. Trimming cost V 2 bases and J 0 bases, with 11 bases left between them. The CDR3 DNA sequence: TGCAGCGTTGAATATCACAGACCCTCTGGAAACACCATATATTTT. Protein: CSVEYHRPSGNTIYF.

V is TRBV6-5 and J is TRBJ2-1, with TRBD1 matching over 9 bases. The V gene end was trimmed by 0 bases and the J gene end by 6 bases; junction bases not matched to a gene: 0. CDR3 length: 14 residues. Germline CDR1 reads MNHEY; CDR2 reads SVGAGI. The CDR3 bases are TGTGCCAGCAGTTACTCGGGACAGGGCAATGAGCAGTTCTTC. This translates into CASSYSGQGNEQFF.

The CDR3 reads CASSSRGGTDTQYF. The CDR3 DNA sequence: TGTGCCAGCAGTTCGCGGGGGGGCACAGATACGCAGTATTTT. The chain is built from TRBV28 and TRBJ2-3; TRBD2 matches 8 bases. V dropped 4 bases and J dropped 1; count of bases not matched to a gene: 1. Germline V gene lookup returns CDR1 MDHEN and CDR2 SYDVKM. There are 14 residues in the CDR3.

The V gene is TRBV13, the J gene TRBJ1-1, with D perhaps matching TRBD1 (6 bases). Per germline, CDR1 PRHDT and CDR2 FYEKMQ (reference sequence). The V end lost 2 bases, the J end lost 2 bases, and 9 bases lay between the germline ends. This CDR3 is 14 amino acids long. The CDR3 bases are TGTGCCAGCAGCTTAAGGACAGCTAACACTGAAGCTTTCTTT. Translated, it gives CASSLRTANTEAFF. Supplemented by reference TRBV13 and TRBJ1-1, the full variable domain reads AAGVIQSPRHLIKEKRETATLKCYPIPRHDTVYWYQQGPGQDPQFLISFYEKMQSDKGSIPDRFSAQQFSDYHSELNMSSLELGDSALYFCASSLRTANTEAFFGQGTRLTVV.

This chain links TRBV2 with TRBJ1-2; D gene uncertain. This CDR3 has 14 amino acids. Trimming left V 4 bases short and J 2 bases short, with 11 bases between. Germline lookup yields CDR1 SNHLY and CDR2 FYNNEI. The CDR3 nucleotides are TGTGCCAGCAGTGCCCCTCGAGAGAACTATGGCTACACCTTC. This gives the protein CASSAPRENYGYTF.

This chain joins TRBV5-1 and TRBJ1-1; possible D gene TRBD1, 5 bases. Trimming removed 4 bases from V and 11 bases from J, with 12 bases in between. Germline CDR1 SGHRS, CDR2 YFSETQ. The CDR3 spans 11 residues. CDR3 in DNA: TGCGCCAGCAGCCATGGACATAGCGCTTTCTTT. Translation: CASSHGHSAFF.

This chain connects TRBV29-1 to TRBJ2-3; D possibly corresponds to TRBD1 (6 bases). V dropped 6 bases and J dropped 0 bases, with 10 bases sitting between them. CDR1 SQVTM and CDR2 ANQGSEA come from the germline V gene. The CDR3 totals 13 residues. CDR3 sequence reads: CSVWTVSTDTQYF. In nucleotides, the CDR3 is TGCAGCGTCTGGACAGTTAGCACAGATACGCAGTATTTT.

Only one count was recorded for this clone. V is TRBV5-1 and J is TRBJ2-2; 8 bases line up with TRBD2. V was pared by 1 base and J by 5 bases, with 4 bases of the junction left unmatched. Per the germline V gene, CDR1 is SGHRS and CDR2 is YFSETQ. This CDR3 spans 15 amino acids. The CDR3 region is CASSLSAGGTGELFF. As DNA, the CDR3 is TGCGCCAGCAGCTTGTCGGCGGGAGGTACCGGGGAGCTGTTTTTT. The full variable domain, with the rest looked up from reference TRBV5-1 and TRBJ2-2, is KAGVTQTPRYLIKTRGQQVTLSCSPISGHRSVSWYQQTPGQGLQFLFEYFSETQRNKGNFPGRFSGRQFSNSRSEMNVSTLELGDSALYLCASSLSAGGTGELFFGEGSRLTVL.

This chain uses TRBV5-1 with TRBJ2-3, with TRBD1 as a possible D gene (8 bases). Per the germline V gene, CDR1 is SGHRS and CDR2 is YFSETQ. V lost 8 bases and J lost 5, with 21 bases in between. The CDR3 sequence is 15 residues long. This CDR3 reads CASNGPYRGGDTQYF. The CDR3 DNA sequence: TGCGCCAGTAACGGGCCCTACAGGGGGGGAGATACGCAGTATTTT.

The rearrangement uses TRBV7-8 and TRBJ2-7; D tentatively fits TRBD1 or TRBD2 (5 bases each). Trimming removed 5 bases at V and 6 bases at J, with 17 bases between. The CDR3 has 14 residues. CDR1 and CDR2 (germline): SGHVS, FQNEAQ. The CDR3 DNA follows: TGTGCCAGCAGCCCCCAGACCGGGGCGGGCGAGCAGTACTTC. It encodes CASSPQTGAGEQYF.

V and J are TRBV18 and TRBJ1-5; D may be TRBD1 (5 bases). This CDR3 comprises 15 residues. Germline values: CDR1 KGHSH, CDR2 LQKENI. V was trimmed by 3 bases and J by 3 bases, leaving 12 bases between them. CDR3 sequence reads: CASSPAQGLNQPQHF. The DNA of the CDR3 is TGTGCCAGCTCACCCGCGCAGGGTCTCAATCAGCCCCAGCATTTT.

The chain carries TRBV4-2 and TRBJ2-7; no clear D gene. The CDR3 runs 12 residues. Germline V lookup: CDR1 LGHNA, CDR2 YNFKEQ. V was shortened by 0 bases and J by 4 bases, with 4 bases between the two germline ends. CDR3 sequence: CASSQDVYEQYF. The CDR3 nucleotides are TGTGCCAGCAGCCAAGACGTGTACGAGCAGTACTTC.

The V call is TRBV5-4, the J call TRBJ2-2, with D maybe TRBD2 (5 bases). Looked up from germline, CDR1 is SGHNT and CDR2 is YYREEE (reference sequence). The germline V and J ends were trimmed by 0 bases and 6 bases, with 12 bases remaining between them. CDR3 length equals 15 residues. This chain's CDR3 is CASSLVPTGSGELFF. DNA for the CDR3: TGTGCCAGCAGCTTGGTGCCCACGGGGTCCGGGGAGCTGTTTTTT.

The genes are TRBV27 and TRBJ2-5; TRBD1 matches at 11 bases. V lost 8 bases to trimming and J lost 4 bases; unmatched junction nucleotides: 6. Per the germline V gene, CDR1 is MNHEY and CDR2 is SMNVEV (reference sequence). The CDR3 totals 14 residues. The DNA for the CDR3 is TGTGCCAGCGCGGACAGGGGGCACTCAGAGACCCAGTACTTC. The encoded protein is CASADRGHSETQYF.

The DNA for the CDR3 is TGTGCCAGCAGCGCGGGACAGCTGAACACTGAAGCTTTCTTT. Protein: CASSAGQLNTEAFF. This chain connects TRBV9 to TRBJ1-1; 7 bases fit TRBD1. CDR3 length: 14 amino acids. The V and J ends lost 3 bases and 0 bases, in that order; junction bases with no gene match: 2. Germline assignment: CDR1 SGDLS and CDR2 YYNGEE.